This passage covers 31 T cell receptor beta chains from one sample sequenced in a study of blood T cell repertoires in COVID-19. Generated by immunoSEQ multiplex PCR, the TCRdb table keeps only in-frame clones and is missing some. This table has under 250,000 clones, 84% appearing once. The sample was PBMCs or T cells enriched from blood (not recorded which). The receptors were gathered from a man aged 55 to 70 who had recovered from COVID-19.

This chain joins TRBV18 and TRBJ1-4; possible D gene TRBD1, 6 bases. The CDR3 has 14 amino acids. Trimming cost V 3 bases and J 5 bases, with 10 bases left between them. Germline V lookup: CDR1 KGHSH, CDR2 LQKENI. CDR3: CASSPNRANEKLFF. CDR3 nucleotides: TGTGCCAGCTCACCCAACAGGGCGAATGAAAAACTGTTTTTT. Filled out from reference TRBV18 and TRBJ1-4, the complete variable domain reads NAGVMQNPRHLVRRRGQEARLRCSPMKGHSHVYWYRQLPEEGLKFMVYLQKENIIDESGMPKERFSAEFPKEGPSILRIQQVVRGDSAAYFCASSPNRANEKLFFGSGTQLSVL.

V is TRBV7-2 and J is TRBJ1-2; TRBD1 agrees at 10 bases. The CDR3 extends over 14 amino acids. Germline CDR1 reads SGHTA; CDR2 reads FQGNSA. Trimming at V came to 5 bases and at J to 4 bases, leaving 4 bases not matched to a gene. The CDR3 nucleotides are TGTGCCAGCAGCCCAGGGACAGGGGCCTATGGCTACACCTTC. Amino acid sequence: CASSPGTGAYGYTF.

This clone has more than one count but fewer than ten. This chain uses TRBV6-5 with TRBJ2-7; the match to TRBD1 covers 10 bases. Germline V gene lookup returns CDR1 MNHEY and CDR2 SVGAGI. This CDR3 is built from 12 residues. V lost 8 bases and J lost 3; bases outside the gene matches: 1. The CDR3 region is CASRDRGYEQYF. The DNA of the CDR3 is TGTGCCAGCCGGGACAGGGGCTACGAGCAGTACTTC.

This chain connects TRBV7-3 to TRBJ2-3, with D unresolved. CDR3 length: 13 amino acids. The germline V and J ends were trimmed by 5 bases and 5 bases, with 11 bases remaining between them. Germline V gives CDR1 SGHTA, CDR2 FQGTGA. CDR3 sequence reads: CASSPRLGDTQYF. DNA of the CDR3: TGTGCCAGCAGCCCGAGACTTGGAGATACGCAGTATTTT.

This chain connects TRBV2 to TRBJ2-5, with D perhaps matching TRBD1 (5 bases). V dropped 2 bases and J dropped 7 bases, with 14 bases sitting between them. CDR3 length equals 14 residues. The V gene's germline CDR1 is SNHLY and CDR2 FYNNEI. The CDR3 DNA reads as TGTGCCAGCAGTGAACGGGTAGGGGTCGGGACCCAGTACTTC. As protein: CASSERVGVGTQYF.

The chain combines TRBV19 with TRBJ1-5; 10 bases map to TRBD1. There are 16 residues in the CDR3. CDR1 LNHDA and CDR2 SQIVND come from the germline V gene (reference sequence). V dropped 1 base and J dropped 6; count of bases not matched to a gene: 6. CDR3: CASSIVDRGLFQPQHF. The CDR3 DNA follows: TGTGCCAGTAGTATAGTAGACAGGGGGCTATTTCAGCCCCAGCATTTT.

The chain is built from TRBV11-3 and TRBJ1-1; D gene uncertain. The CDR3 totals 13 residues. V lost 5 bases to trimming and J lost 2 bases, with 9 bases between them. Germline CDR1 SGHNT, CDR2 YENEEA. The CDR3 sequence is CASSPHSNTEAFF. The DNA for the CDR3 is TGTGCCAGCAGCCCCCACAGTAACACTGAAGCTTTCTTT.

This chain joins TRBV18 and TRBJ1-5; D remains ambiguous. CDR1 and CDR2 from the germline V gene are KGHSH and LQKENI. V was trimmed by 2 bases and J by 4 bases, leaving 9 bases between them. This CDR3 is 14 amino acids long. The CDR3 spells CASSPNLENQPQHF. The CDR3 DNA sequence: TGTGCCAGCTCACCAAATTTGGAGAATCAGCCCCAGCATTTT.

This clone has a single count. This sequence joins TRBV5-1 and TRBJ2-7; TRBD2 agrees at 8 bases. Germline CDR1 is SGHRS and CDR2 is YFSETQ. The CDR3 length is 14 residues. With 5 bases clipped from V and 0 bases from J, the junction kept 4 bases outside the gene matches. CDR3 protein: CASRGGGTSYEQYF. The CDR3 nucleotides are TGCGCCAGCAGGGGCGGGGGGACCTCCTACGAGCAGTACTTC.

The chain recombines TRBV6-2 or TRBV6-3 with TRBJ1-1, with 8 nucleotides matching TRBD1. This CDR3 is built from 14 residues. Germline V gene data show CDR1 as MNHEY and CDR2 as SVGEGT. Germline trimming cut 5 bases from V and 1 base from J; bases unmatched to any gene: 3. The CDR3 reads CASSPGGRNTEAFF. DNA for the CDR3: TGTGCCAGCAGTCCAGGGGGCCGGAACACTGAAGCTTTCTTT.

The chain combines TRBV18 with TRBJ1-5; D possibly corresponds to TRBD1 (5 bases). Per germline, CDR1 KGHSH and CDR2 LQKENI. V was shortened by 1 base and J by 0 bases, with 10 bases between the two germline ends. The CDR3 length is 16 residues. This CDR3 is CASSPLRAYSNQPQHF. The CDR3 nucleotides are TGTGCCAGCTCACCACTCAGGGCTTATAGCAATCAGCCCCAGCATTTT.

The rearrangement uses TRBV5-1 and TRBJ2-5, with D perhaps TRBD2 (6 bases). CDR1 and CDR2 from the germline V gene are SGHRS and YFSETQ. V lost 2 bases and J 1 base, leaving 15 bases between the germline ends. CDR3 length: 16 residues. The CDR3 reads CASSLEAGNIQETQYF. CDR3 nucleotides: TGCGCCAGCAGCTTAGAGGCGGGGAACATCCAAGAGACCCAGTACTTC. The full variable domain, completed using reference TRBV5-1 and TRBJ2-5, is KAGVTQTPRYLIKTRGQQVTLSCSPISGHRSVSWYQQTPGQGLQFLFEYFSETQRNKGNFPGRFSGRQFSNSRSEMNVSTLELGDSALYLCASSLEAGNIQETQYFGPGTRLLVL.

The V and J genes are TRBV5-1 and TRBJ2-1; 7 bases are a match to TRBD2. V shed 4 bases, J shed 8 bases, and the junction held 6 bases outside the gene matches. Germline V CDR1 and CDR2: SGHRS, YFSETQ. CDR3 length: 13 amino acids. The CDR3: CASSRTSLDEQFF. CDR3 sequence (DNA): TGCGCCAGCAGCAGGACTAGTTTGGATGAGCAGTTCTTC.

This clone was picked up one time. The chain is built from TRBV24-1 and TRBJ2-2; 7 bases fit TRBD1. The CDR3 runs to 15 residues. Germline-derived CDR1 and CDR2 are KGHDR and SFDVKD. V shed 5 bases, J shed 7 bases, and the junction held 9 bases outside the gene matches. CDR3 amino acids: CATSGVTGLVGELFF. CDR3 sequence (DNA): TGTGCCACCAGTGGGGTGACAGGGTTGGTCGGGGAGCTGTTTTTT.

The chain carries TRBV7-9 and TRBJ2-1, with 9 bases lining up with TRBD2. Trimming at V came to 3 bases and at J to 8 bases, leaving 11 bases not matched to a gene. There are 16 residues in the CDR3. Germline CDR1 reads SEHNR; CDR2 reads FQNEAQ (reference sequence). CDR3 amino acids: CASSFKPGLASHEQFF. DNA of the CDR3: TGTGCCAGCAGCTTCAAACCGGGACTAGCATCCCATGAGCAGTTCTTC.

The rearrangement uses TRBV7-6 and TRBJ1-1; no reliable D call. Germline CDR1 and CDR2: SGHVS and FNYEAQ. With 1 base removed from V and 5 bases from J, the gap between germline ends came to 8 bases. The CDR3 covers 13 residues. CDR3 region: CASSLGYATEAFF. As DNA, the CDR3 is TGTGCCAGCAGCTTAGGGTACGCGACTGAAGCTTTCTTT.

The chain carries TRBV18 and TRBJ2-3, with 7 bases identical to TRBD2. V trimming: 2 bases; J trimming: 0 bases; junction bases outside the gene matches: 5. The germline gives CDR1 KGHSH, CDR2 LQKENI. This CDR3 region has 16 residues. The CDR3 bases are TGTGCCAGCTCACCAATTCCGGGGGGAAGCACAGATACGCAGTATTTT. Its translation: CASSPIPGGSTDTQYF.

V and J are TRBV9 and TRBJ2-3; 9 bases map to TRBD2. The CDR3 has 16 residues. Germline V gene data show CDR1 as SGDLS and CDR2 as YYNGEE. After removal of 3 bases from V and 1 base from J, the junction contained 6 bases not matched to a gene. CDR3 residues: CASSEIAGEGTDTQYF. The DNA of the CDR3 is TGTGCCAGCAGCGAAATAGCGGGGGAGGGCACAGATACGCAGTATTTT.

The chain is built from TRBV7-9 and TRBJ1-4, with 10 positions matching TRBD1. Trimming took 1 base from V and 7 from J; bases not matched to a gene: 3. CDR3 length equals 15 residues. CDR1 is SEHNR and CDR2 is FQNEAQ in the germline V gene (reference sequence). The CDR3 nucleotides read TGTGCCAGCAGCTTAGTGGGACAGGGGAGTGAAAAACTGTTTTTT. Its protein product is CASSLVGQGSEKLFF.

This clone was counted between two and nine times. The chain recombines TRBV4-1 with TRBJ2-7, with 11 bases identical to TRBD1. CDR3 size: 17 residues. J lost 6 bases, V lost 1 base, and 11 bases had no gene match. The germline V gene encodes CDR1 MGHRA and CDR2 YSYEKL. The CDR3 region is CASSQAYSRTGGIEQYF. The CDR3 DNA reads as TGCGCCAGCAGCCAAGCTTACTCACGGACAGGGGGCATCGAGCAGTACTTC.

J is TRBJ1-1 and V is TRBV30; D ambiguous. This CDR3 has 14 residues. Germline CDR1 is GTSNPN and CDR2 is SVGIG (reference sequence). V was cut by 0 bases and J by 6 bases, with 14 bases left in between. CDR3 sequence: CAWSVLGAGSEAFF. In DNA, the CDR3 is TGTGCCTGGAGTGTACTGGGCGCGGGGTCTGAAGCTTTCTTT.

The CDR3 spells CASSPLADLYGYTF. In DNA, the CDR3 is TGTGCCAGCTCACCATTGGCAGACTTATATGGCTACACCTTC. The chain employs TRBV18 and TRBJ1-2; no reliable D call. Trimming cost V 2 bases and J 5 bases, with 12 bases left between them. The length of the CDR3 is 14 residues. CDR1 KGHSH and CDR2 LQKENI come from the germline V gene.

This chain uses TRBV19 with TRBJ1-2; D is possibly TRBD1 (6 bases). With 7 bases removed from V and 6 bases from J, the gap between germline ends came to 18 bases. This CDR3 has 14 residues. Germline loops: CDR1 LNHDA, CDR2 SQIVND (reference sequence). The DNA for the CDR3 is TGTGCCAGTAAAAGAACAGGGCCCCACGATGGCTACACCTTC. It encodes CASKRTGPHDGYTF.

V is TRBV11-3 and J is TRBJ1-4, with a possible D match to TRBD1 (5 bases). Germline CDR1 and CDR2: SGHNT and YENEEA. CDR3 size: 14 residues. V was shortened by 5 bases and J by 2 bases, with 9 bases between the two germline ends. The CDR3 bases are TGTGCCAGCAGCCAGCAGGGTACTAATGAAAAACTGTTTTTT. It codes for CASSQQGTNEKLFF.

The CDR3 spells CASSEAVGGLQGTQYF. As DNA, the CDR3 is TGTGCCAGCAGTGAAGCGGTGGGCGGGCTACAAGGAACCCAGTACTTC. J is TRBJ2-5 and V is TRBV6-1; a possible D gene is TRBD2 (5 bases). Looked up from germline, CDR1 is MNHNS and CDR2 is SASEGT. The CDR3 runs 16 residues. With 0 bases removed from V and 8 bases from J, the gap between germline ends came to 19 bases.

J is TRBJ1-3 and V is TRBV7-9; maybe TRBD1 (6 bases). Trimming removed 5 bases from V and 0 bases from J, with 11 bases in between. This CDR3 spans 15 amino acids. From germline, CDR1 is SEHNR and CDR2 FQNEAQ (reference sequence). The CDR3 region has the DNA TGTGCCAGCAGCCGACAGGCTTTCTCTGGAAACACCATATATTTT. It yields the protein CASSRQAFSGNTIYF.

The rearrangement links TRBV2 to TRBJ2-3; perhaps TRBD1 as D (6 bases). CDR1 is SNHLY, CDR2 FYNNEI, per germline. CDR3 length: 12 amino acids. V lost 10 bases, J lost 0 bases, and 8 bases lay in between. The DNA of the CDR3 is TGTGCCAACCAGGGGAGCACAGATACGCAGTATTTT. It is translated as CANQGSTDTQYF.

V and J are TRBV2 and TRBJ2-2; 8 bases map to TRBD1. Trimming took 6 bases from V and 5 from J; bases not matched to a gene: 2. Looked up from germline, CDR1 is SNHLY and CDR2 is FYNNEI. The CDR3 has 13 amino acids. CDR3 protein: CASRQGVTGELFF. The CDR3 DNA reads TGTGCCAGCAGACAGGGGGTTACCGGGGAGCTGTTTTTT. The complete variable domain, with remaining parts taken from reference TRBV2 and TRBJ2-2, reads EPEVTQTPSHQVTQMGQEVILRCVPISNHLYFYWYRQILGQKVEFLVSFYNNEISEKSEIFDDQFSVERPDGSNFTLKIRSTKLEDSAMYFCASRQGVTGELFFGEGSRLTVL.

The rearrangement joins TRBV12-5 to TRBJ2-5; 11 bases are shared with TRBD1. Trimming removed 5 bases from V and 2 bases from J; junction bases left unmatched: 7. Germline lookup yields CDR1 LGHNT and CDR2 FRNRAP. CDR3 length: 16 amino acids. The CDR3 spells CASGPGTGGRQETQYF. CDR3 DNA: TGTGCTAGTGGTCCAGGGACAGGGGGGAGGCAAGAGACCCAGTACTTC.

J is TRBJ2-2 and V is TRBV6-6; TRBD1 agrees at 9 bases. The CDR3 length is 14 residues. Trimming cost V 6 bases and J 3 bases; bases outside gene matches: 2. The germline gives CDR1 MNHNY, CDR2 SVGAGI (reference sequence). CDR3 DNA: TGTGCCAGCAGGGACAGGGGTGACACCGGGGAGCTGTTTTTT. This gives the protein CASRDRGDTGELFF.

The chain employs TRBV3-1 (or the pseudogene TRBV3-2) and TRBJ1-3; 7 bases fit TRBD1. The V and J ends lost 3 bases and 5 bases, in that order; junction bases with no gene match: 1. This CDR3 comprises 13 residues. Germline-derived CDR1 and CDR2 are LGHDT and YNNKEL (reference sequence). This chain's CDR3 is CASSQTGRNTIYF. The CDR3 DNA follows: TGTGCCAGCAGCCAGACAGGGAGAAACACCATATATTTT.